A selection of T cell receptor beta chains follows, all from one sample in a study of PD-1 blockade in mismatch repair-deficient tumors. Here immunoSEQ multiplex PCR was the method, and the copy in TCRdb shows in-frame clones only, minus some. The sample has over 75,000 clones, 81% seen once; the top ten hold roughly 2.8%. This material consisted of peripheral blood, taken 12 weeks after starting pembrolizumab. The receptors come from an adult with mismatch repair-deficient cancer. CDR3s include the opening cysteine and the closing phenylalanine or tryptophan. A D gene is named only where the DNA matches it firmly. Clone size is shown for a subset of rows, as once, few, many or a class of expanded clone.

.	TRBV4-2	TRBJ1-2	.	TGTGCCAGCAGCTCCCCCCGGGCGGATGGCTACACCTTC	CASSSPRADGYTF
.	TRBV6-6	TRBJ2-3	TRBD2	TGTGCCAGCAGTTACGGCGGGAGTAGGACAGATACGCAGTATTTT	CASSYGGSRTDTQYF
few	TRBV11-2	TRBJ2-6	TRBD2	TGTGCCAGCAGCCTAGCGGGACAGTACTCTGGGGCCAACGTCCTGACTTTC	CASSLAGQYSGANVLTF
.	TRBV6-6	TRBJ2-5	.	TGTGCCAGCAGGGGGACCAAAAAAGACGGTCAGACCCAGTACTTC	CASRGTKKDGQTQYF
.	TRBV30	TRBJ1-4	TRBD1	TGTGCCTGGAGTAGGCGACAGGGGGACGAAAAACTGTTTTTT	CAWSRRQGDEKLFF
.	TRBV4-1	TRBJ2-7	.	TGCGCCAGCAGCCAAGAAGACTGGAGCGAGCAGTACTTC	CASSQEDWSEQYF
.	TRBV7-8	TRBJ1-1	.	TGTGCCAGCGGCCCAGGAGTAAACACTGAAGCTTTCTTT	CASGPGVNTEAFF
once	TRBV4-3	TRBJ2-7	.	TGCGCCAGCAGCCAGGAAGGGAGCCTGAACTACGAGCAGTACTTC	CASSQEGSLNYEQYF
.	TRBV6-1	TRBJ1-1	.	TGTGCCAGCAGTAGGGCGATGAACACTGAAGCTTTCTTT	CASSRAMNTEAFF
.	TRBV5-1	TRBJ2-7	.	TGCGCCAGCAGCTTGTGGGGGACACCCTACGAGCAGTACTTC	CASSLWGTPYEQYF
.	TRBV4-3	TRBJ2-1	.	TGCGCCAGCAGCCAAGGGGGAGCTCGCGACAATGAGCAGTTCTTC	CASSQGGARDNEQFF
.	TRBV7-9	TRBJ2-1	.	TGTGCCAGCAGCCCCCTAGTGGGCAGGAGCTCCTACAATGAGCAGTTCTTC	CASSPLVGRSSYNEQFF
.	TRBV4-3	TRBJ2-5	.	TGCGCCAGCAGCCAAGAGGTTTACTCCCAGGCCCAAGAGACCCAGTACTTC	CASSQEVYSQAQETQYF
.	TRBV9	TRBJ2-5	TRBD2	TGTGCCAGCAGCGCCCAGGGACTAGCGGGCCAAGAGACCCAGTACTTC	CASSAQGLAGQETQYF
.	TRBV29-1	TRBJ2-1	.	TGCAGCGCCCAGCGGGTGGAAAAGCAGTTCTTC	CSAQRVEKQFF
.	TRBV6-5	TRBJ1-1	TRBD1	TGTGCCAGCAGTAGACAGGGGGGCACTGAAGCTTTCTTT	CASSRQGGTEAFF
.	TRBV19	TRBJ2-1	.	TGTGCCAGTAGTATAAGGTCGGGGGCCTACAATGAGCAGTTCTTC	CASSIRSGAYNEQFF
.	TRBV18	TRBJ2-3	.	TGTGCCAGCTCACCAAATATACGGACCACAGATACGCAGTATTTT	CASSPNIRTTDTQYF
.	TRBV10-3	TRBJ1-4	.	TGTGCCATCAACGGCGATCCGAATGAAAAACTGTTTTTT	CAINGDPNEKLFF
.	TRBV29-1	TRBJ1-1	TRBD1	TGCAGCGCTGGGACAGGAAACACTGAAGCTTTCTTT	CSAGTGNTEAFF
.	TRBV6-1	TRBJ1-1	.	TGTGCCAGCAGTGAAGCGTCCAAAATCTTT	CASSEASKIF
.	TRBV19	TRBJ1-2	.	TGTGCCAGTAGTATAGATGCGTCCCCCGTGTATGGCTACACCTTC	CASSIDASPVYGYTF
.	TRBV6-5	TRBJ2-3	TRBD2	TGTGCCAGCAGTTCTTCCTGGACTAGCGGGATCCCCTTATTT	CASSSSWTSGIPLF
.	TRBV5-6	TRBJ1-3	TRBD1	TGTGCCAGCAGCTTCGGACAGGGAAACCTAAACACCATATATTTT	CASSFGQGNLNTIYF
.	TRBV7-9	TRBJ1-1	.	TGTGCCAGCAGCTTAGGCAGGTGGGAGAACACTGAAGCTTTCTTT	CASSLGRWENTEAFF
.	TRBV7-9	TRBJ2-1	.	TGTGCCGGAGCCGATCCTTCTGTGGGCATGTATGAGCAGTTCTTC	CAGADPSVGMYEQFF
.	TRBV6-1	TRBJ2-1	.	TGTGCCAGCAGTGAAAGTCTGGCTAGCAGACAGTTCTTC	CASSESLASRQFF
once	TRBV11-1	TRBJ2-7	.	TGTGCCAGCAGCTTAGTCGGGAGCTCCTACGAGCAGTACTTC	CASSLVGSSYEQYF
.	TRBV4-1	TRBJ2-5	TRBD2	TGCGCCAGCAGCCAAACTAGCGGGGCGGAGACCCAGTACTTC	CASSQTSGAETQYF
.	TRBV2	TRBJ1-2	TRBD1	TGTGCCAGCAGTGACGGGACAGGGGTAACGAGCTACACCTTC	CASSDGTGVTSYTF
.	TRBV7-2	TRBJ1-2	.	TGTGCCAGCAACACGAGGGGGTCGGGGGAAGGCTACACCTTC	CASNTRGSGEGYTF
.	TRBV15	TRBJ2-5	.	TGTGCCACCAGCACGGTTGTTTACCAGGGGGAGACCCAGTACTTC	CATSTVVYQGETQYF
.	TRBV7-2	TRBJ2-7	TRBD2	TGTGCCAGCAGCTTGGGACTAGCGGGAGGAGTGAATGAGCAGTACTTC	CASSLGLAGGVNEQYF
medium-sized	TRBV5-1	TRBJ1-5	TRBD1	TGCGCCAGCAGCTTACAGGGGGCCAATCAGCCCCAGCATTTT	CASSLQGANQPQHF
.	TRBV27	TRBJ1-2	.	TGTGCCAGCAGTTTACGGTTTGGCTATGGCTACACCTTC	CASSLRFGYGYTF
few	TRBV7-9	TRBJ2-7	.	TGTGCCAGCAGCCTGCATACCTGGGACCCCCCGGAGCAGTACTTC	CASSLHTWDPPEQYF
.	TRBV9	TRBJ2-5	TRBD2	TGTGCCAGCAGTGGGCGGGAGGTGGATGAGACCCAGTACTTC	CASSGREVDETQYF
.	TRBV19	TRBJ1-2	TRBD1	TGTGCCAGTAGTATAGTAGCAGGGGGCTATGGCTACACCTTC	CASSIVAGGYGYTF
.	TRBV7-2	TRBJ2-7	.	TGTGCCAGCACCCCCGCCGGCTCCTACGAGCAGTACTTC	CASTPAGSYEQYF
.	TRBV29-1	TRBJ2-7	.	TGCAGCGTTGAAGATTGGGCACATTCCGTCTACGAGCAGTACTTC	CSVEDWAHSVYEQYF
.	TRBV7-9	TRBJ2-2	.	TGTGCCAGCAGCTTAGGGGTTGTCGGGGAGCTGTTTTTT	CASSLGVVGELFF
.	TRBV6-6	TRBJ1-1	.	TGTGCCAGCAGTTACTTGGGAGGGGATTGGACTGAAGCTTTCTTT	CASSYLGGDWTEAFF
.	TRBV11-2	TRBJ2-1	TRBD2	TGTGCCAGCAGTCCTAGCGGGACTTACAATGAGCAGTTCTTC	CASSPSGTYNEQFF
.	TRBV7-8	TRBJ1-1	.	TGTGCCAGCAGCCCATTCCGGGACCTGGGCAACACTGAAGCTTTCTTT	CASSPFRDLGNTEAFF
once	TRBV19	TRBJ2-3	.	TGTGCCAGTAGTACCGGAACCACAAAGAGGGATACGCAGTATTTT	CASSTGTTKRDTQYF
.	TRBV18	TRBJ1-5	TRBD1	TGTGCCAGCTCACCAGGGACAGGGGGCGCGGATCAGCCCCAGCATTTT	CASSPGTGGADQPQHF
once	TRBV5-4	TRBJ1-2	TRBD1	TGTGCCAGCAGCTTGGGGGGACAGTACTATGGCTACACCTTC	CASSLGGQYYGYTF
.	TRBV6-1	TRBJ2-3	.	TGTGCCAGCAGGGACGAATACACAGATACGCAGTATTTT	CASRDEYTDTQYF
.	TRBV5-1	TRBJ1-1	.	TGCGCCAGCAGCTGGGGAGACAGAAACACTGAAGCTTTCTTT	CASSWGDRNTEAFF
.	TRBV12-5	TRBJ2-3	TRBD2	TGTGCTAGTGGTTTGGTACTGGGGGTTAGCGGGAGTGATACAGATACGCAGTATTTT	CASGLVLGVSGSDTDTQYF
once	TRBV12-5	TRBJ2-7	.	TGTGCTAGTGGTTTGGTTCCGGGGGCGGGGGCCTCCTACGAGCAGTACTTC	CASGLVPGAGASYEQYF
.	TRBV6-5	TRBJ1-1	TRBD1	TGTGCCAGCAGTTACTCAGGAAACAGGGGTAGGACTGAAGCTTTCTTT	CASSYSGNRGRTEAFF
.	TRBV9	TRBJ1-3	TRBD1	TGTGCCAGCAGCGCCAGGGACAGTTCCAACTCTGGAAACACCATATATTTT	CASSARDSSNSGNTIYF